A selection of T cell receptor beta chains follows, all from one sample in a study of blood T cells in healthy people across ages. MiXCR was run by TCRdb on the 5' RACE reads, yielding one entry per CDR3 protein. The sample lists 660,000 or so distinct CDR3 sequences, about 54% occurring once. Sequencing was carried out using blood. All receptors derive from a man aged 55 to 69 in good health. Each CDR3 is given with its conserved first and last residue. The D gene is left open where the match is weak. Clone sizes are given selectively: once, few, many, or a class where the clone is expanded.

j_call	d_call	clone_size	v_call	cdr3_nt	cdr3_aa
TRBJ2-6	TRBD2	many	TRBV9	TGTGCCAGCAACCCCGGGACTAGCGGGGGGTCTGGGGCCAACGTCCTGACTTTC	CASNPGTSGGSGANVLTF
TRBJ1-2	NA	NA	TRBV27	TGTGCCAGCAGTTTTAGGGCTATCAACTATGGCTACACCTTC	CASSFRAINYGYTF
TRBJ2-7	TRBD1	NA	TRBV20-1	TGCAGTGCTAGTGACAGGGGGCGGTACGAGCAGTACTTC	CSASDRGRYEQYF
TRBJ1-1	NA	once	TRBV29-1	TGCAGCGTTGATACGGGGATGGGGCTGGGTGAAGCTTTCTTT	CSVDTGMGLGEAFF
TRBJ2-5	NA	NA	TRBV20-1	TGCAGTGCTAGAGCCACAGATGAAGAGACCCAGTACTTC	CSARATDEETQYF
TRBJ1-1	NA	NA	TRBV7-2	TGTGCCAGCAGCTTAGAGGGGTGGGAAGCTTTCTTT	CASSLEGWEAFF
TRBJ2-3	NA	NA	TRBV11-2	TGTGCCAGCAGCCCGACCCTGACAGGAGTAGATACGCAGTATTTT	CASSPTLTGVDTQYF
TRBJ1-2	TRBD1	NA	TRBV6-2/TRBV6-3	TGTGCCAGCAGTTACTCGAAGCAGGGGGGTTTTGGCTACACCTTC	CASSYSKQGGFGYTF
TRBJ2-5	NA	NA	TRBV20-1	TGCAGTGCTAGAACTAGTAAGGAGACCCAGTACTTC	CSARTSKETQYF
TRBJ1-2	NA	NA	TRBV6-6	TGTGCCAGCAATGAGGACTCGATACCTTCCAACTATGGCTACACCTTC	CASNEDSIPSNYGYTF
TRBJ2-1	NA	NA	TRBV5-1	TGCGCCAGCAGCTTGGCCCCGGGGGGCGCTTTACAGTTCTTC	CASSLAPGGALQFF
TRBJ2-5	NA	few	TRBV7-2	TGTGCCAGCAGCTTAGGCGGGCGGGGGCCCCATGAGACCCAGTACTTC	CASSLGGRGPHETQYF
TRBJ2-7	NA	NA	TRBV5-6	TGTGCCAGCAGCTTGGTGGGCAGAGTGGGGTCCTACGAGCAGTACTTC	CASSLVGRVGSYEQYF
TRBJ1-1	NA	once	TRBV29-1	TGCAGGGTTGGCGGGGAGTCGAACACTAAAGCTTTCTTT	CRVGGESNTKAFF
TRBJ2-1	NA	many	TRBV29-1	TGCAGCGTTGACCGACAGACCCGCGGTGAGCAGTTCTTC	CSVDRQTRGEQFF
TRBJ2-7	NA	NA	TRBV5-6	TGTGCCAGCAGCTACAAATCAGGGGTCTACGAGCAGTACTTC	CASSYKSGVYEQYF
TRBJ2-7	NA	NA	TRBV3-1	TGTGCCAGCGGCCAAGATCCGGGCTCCAGCTCCTACGAGCAGTACTTC	CASGQDPGSSSYEQYF
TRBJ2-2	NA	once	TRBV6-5	TGTGCCAGCAGTTACTCAGGCGGAGGGGAGCTGTTTTTT	CASSYSGGGELFF
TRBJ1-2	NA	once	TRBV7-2	TGTGCCAGCAGCTTAGGGGTCAACTATGACTACACCTTC	CASSLGVNYDYTF
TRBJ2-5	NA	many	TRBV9	TGTGCCAGCAGCCGATGGACTGCTCCCCAAGAGACCCAGTACTTC	CASSRWTAPQETQYF
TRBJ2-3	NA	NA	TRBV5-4	TGTGCCAGCAGCTTGTCTTCAAAAAGAAGCACAGATACGCAGTATTTT	CASSLSSKRSTDTQYF
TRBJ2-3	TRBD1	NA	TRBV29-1	TGCAGCGTTGGCCGATCTCGGACAGGGCGCACAGATACGCAGTATTTT	CSVGRSRTGRTDTQYF
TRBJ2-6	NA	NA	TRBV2	TGTGCCAGCAAGAGCCTCAGGGCCACTGGGGCCAACGTCCTGACTTTC	CASKSLRATGANVLTF
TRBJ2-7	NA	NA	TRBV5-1	TGCGCCAGCAGCCAGGGACTCCAGTCCTACGAGCAGTACTTC	CASSQGLQSYEQYF
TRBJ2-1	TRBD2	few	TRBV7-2	TGTGCCAGCAGCCTGAGCGGGGCCAGAATTGAGCAGTTCTTC	CASSLSGARIEQFF
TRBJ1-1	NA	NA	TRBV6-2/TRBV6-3	TGTGCCAGCAGTTACATCATTGCAGAGAACACTGAAGCTTTCTTT	CASSYIIAENTEAFF
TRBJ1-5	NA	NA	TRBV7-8	TGTGCCAGCAGCCCACGAAGGGGGTCCGCTCAGCCCCAGCATTTT	CASSPRRGSAQPQHF
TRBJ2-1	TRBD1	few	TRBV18	TGTGCCAGCTCACCCCAGACAGGGGGATACAATGAGCAGTTCTTC	CASSPQTGGYNEQFF
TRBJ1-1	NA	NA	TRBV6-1	TGTGCCAGCAGGGGGGTGGAAATGAACACTGAAGCTTTCTTT	CASRGVEMNTEAFF
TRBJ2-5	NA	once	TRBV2	TGTGCCAGCCACGACCTTAGAGAGACCCAGTACTTC	CASHDLRETQYF
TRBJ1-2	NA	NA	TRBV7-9	TGTGCCAGCAGCGTGGGCGTGGATGGCTACACCTTC	CASSVGVDGYTF
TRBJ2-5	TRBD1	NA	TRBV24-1	TGTGCCACCAGTGCAGGGGGCGGAGAGACCCAGTACTTC	CATSAGGGETQYF
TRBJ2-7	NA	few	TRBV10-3	TGTGCCAGAGACAGTTGCACCTACGAGCAGTACTTC	CARDSCTYEQYF
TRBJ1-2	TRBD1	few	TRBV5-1	TGCGCCAGCAGCTTCCAGGGGGCGGTCAACGGCTACACCTTC	CASSFQGAVNGYTF
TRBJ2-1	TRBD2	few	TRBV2	TGTGCCAGCAGTGCCCCTAGCGGAAATAACAATGAGCAGTTCTTC	CASSAPSGNNNEQFF
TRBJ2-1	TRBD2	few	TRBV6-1	TGTGCCAGCAGAGGAGATAAATTCAGCGGGGTTCGGGATGAGCAGTTCTTC	CASRGDKFSGVRDEQFF
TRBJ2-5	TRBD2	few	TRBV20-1	TGCAGTGCCCATGCCTCTAGCGGGGCTCTGGGAGAGACCCAGTACTTC	CSAHASSGALGETQYF
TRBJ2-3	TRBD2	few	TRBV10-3	TGTGCCATCAGTGAGTCGGGACTAGCGATAGGAGATACGCAGTATTTT	CAISESGLAIGDTQYF
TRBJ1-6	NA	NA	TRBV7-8	TGTGCCAGCAGCTTAGCGCGACAAGCCTATAATTCACCCCTCCACTTT	CASSLARQAYNSPLHF
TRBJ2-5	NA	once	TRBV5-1	TGCGCCAGCGGTCGGGAGCAGGGAGAGACCCAGTACTTC	CASGREQGETQYF
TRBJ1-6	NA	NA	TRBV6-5	TGTGCCAGCAGTTACGAGAGGGGTGGTAATTCACCCCTCCACTTT	CASSYERGGNSPLHF
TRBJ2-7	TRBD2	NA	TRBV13	TGTGCCAGCAGCTTAGTCCCCAGTCGGCGGGGGGGGTCCTACGAGCAGTACTTC	CASSLVPSRRGGSYEQYF
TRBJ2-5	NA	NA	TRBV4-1	TGCGCCAGCAGCCCGGAGGACTCCCCGTGGGAGACCCTATACTTC	CASSPEDSPWETLYF
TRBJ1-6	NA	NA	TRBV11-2	TGTGCCAGCAGTCGACGGGGGGACGGGAATTCACCCCTCCACTTT	CASSRRGDGNSPLHF
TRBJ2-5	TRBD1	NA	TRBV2	TGTGCCAGCACGCGACAGGGTGTGGGGGAGACCCAGTACTTC	CASTRQGVGETQYF
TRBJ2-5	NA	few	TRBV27	TGTGCCAGCAGCACTAGAGGCCAAGAGACCCAGTACTTC	CASSTRGQETQYF
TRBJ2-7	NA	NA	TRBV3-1	TGTGCCAGCAGCGAGTTAACGGGTTTCTACGAGCAGTACTTC	CASSELTGFYEQYF
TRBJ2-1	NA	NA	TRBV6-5	TGTGCCAGCCGCCGGGACGGAGCAACCGAGCAGTTCTTC	CASRRDGATEQFF
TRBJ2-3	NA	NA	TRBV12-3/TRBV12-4	TGTGCCAGCATCACGGACTACAGCACAGATACGCAGTATTTT	CASITDYSTDTQYF
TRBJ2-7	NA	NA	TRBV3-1	TGTGCCAGCAGCCCGACTGAACAGTGGGGGATTAGGTACTTC	CASSPTEQWGIRYF
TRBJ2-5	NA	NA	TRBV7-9	TGTGCCAGCAGGACCGGGGCAGAAGGCGAGACCCAGTACTTC	CASRTGAEGETQYF
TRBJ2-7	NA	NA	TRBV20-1	TGCAGTGCTAGAGATACGCAGGGACCCTACGAGCAGTACTTC	CSARDTQGPYEQYF
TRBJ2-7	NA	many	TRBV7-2	TGTGCCAGCAGCTTCTCCGGGAGCTCCTACGAGCAGTACTTC	CASSFSGSSYEQYF
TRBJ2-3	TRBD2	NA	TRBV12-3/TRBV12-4	TGTGCCGGCAGTTTAGCCCTAGCGGGGCCCGGGGATACGCAGTATTTT	CAGSLALAGPGDTQYF
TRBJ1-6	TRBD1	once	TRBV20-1	TGCAGTGCGGGGGACAGGGGGCAAAATTCACCCCTCCACTTT	CSAGDRGQNSPLHF